One and the same sample provided the 8 T cell receptor beta chains below, sequenced in a study of blood T cells in healthy people across ages (dated by TCRdb to between 2015 and 2017). The library was built by means of 5' RACE. Sequencing took place on an Illumina HiSeq 2500. A second PCR of about 7 to 12 cycles was performed with a sample-barcoded 5' primer and a J-beta primer mix. TCRdb passed the public sequencing reads through fastp at Q25 and MiXCR, retaining productive beta sequences. CDR3 protein duplicates are merged, each entry listing the most common genes and DNA. The sample profile shows approximately 1.5 million distinct CDR3 sequences; 30% to 35% of them were found once. Roughly 10% of the sample is taken by the ten largest. What was sequenced was blood. These receptor sequences come from a woman aged 25 to 39 in good health.

Comments on this clonotype: Relative to the germline gene, one junction end is altered; a read error may explain this. The rearrangement joins TRBV20-1 to TRBJ1-2, with D hard to call. Germline CDR1 DFQATT, CDR2 SNEGSKA (reference sequence). The CDR3 spans 16 residues. The CDR3 DNA sequence: TGCAGCGCTAGACCCCTTTTCAACGGCGCTAACTATGGCTACACCTTC. Translation gives CSARPLFNGANYGYTF.

The CDR3 DNA is TGCGCCAGCAGCTTGCCAGGAATGGATGGTAATTCACCCCTCCACTTT. Translated, it gives CASSLPGMDGNSPLHF. J is TRBJ1-6 and V is TRBV5-1; D remains unclear. The germline V gene has CDR1 SGHRS and CDR2 YFSETQ. This CDR3 spans 16 amino acids. Between the trimmed V and J ends, which lost 1 base and 6 bases, there was a span of 14 bases. Filled out from reference TRBV5-1 and TRBJ1-6, the complete variable domain reads KAGVTQTPRYLIKTRGQQVTLSCSPISGHRSVSWYQQTPGQGLQFLFEYFSETQRNKGNFPGRFSGRQFSNSRSEMNVSTLELGDSALYLCASSLPGMDGNSPLHFGNGTRLTVT.

Comments on this clonotype: The junction does not match germline at one end; this may be a read error. V is TRBV4-2 and J is TRBJ2-7; TRBD2 matches 8 bases. Germline CDR1 is LGHNA and CDR2 is YNFKEQ. This CDR3 contains 15 residues. Here the CDR3 DNA reads TGTGCCTGCAGCCAAGACCAGCGGGGGAGCCTCGGGCAGTACTTC. This translates into CACSQDQRGSLGQYF.

J is TRBJ2-5 and V is TRBV13, with 8 bases identical to TRBD2. The DNA end is more similar to TRBJ2-7, so the J call may be wrong. Germline V lookup: CDR1 PRHDT, CDR2 FYEKMQ (reference sequence). The length of the CDR3 is 15 residues. As DNA, the CDR3 is TGTGCCAGCAGCTCCTTAGCGGGAACCCCCTACGAGCAGTACTTC. Its translation: CASSSLAGTPYEQYF.

CDR3 nucleotide sequence: TGTGCCTGGGACTGGGGGAACACTGAAGCTTTCTTT. Residues: CAWDWGNTEAFF. The chain employs TRBV30 and TRBJ1-1; D is unresolved. V was shortened by 5 bases and J by 1 base, with 8 bases between the two germline ends. Germline assignment: CDR1 GTSNPN and CDR2 SVGIG (reference sequence). The CDR3 sequence is 12 residues long.

The genes are TRBV7-9 and TRBJ1-6; a possible D gene is TRBD1 (5 bases). The V and J ends lost 1 base and 10 bases respectively, with 14 bases between them. The CDR3 sequence is 15 residues long. Per the germline V gene, CDR1 is SEHNR and CDR2 is FQNEAQ (reference sequence). The CDR3 nucleotides read TGTGCCAGCAGCTTAGGAGTGGCAGGGTACTCACCCCTCCACTTT. It codes for CASSLGVAGYSPLHF.

The chain carries TRBV11-3 and TRBJ2-1, with D perhaps assigned TRBD1 or TRBD2 (5 bases each). In germline, CDR1 is SGHNT, CDR2 YENEEA. This CDR3 has 15 amino acids. Trimming took off 3 bases at V and 2 bases at J, with 11 bases between the two ends. CDR3 DNA sequence: TGTGCCAGCAGCTTCACTAGGGGAGCCTACAATGAGCAGTTCTTC. Its protein is CASSFTRGAYNEQFF.

V gene TRBV6-5 combines with J gene TRBJ1-6; 7 bases line up with TRBD1. The V gene's germline CDR1 is MNHEY and CDR2 SVGAGI. The J segment lost 9 bases and the V segment lost 4 bases, leaving 6 bases of the junction unmatched. The CDR3 has 14 amino acids. The CDR3 DNA follows: TGTGCCAGCAGTTCAACAGGGGCCAGTTCACCCCTCCACTTT. Protein sequence: CASSSTGASSPLHF.